Following are 28 T cell receptor beta chains from one sample sequenced in a study of blood T cell repertoires in COVID-19. Some clones are missing from TCRdb's copy, which holds only in-frame ones; the method was immunoSEQ multiplex PCR. Here the sample spans about 230,000 clones, 80% to 90% being singletons. The sequencing sample was made of peripheral blood. These receptor sequences come from a woman over 75 with active or convalescent COVID-19.

The J gene is TRBJ1-1, the V gene TRBV10-3; 7 bases are shared with TRBD1. Germline loops: CDR1 ENHRY, CDR2 SYGVKD. Trimming took 6 bases from V and 8 from J; bases not matched to a gene: 9. The CDR3 consists of 13 residues. The CDR3 DNA reads TGTGCCATCAGGACAGGGCAATCGAAGGAAGCTTTCTTT. This codes for CAIRTGQSKEAFF.

The count of this clone is one. The V and J genes are TRBV19 and TRBJ2-1, with D perhaps TRBD1 (5 bases). CDR1 is LNHDA and CDR2 is SQIVND in the germline V gene (reference sequence). The CDR3 length is 16 residues. V was trimmed by 5 bases and J by 4 bases, leaving 18 bases between them. The CDR3 coding sequence is TGTGCCAGTAGTCTATGGTTGCCAGGGCCGTACAATGAGCAGTTCTTC. Translated, it gives CASSLWLPGPYNEQFF.

V usage is TRBV5-1 and J usage is TRBJ2-7; no firm D call. In germline, CDR1 is SGHRS, CDR2 YFSETQ. The CDR3 contains 11 residues. Trimming removed 3 bases from V and 6 bases from J, with 7 bases in between. In DNA form, the CDR3 reads TGCGCCAGCAGCTACTTCTCCGAGCAGTACTTC. Protein product: CASSYFSEQYF.

This rearrangement joins TRBV15 to TRBJ2-1, with 7 positions matching TRBD2. The CDR3 is 18 amino acids. With V trimmed by 0 bases and J by 5 bases, 13 bases remained unmatched. Germline V gives CDR1 LNHNV, CDR2 YYDKDF (reference sequence). This CDR3 reads CATSRDNSQGGMNNEQFF. The CDR3 coding sequence is TGTGCCACCAGCAGAGATAACTCCCAGGGAGGGATGAACAATGAGCAGTTCTTC.

CDR3 bases: TGTGCCAGCAGCGAACTAGCGTACACCGGGGAGCTGTTTTTT. Translating gives CASSELAYTGELFF. V is TRBV9 and J is TRBJ2-2, with 7 bases identical to TRBD2. The CDR3 is made up of 14 amino acids. Germline-derived CDR1 and CDR2 are SGDLS and YYNGEE. The V and J ends lost 3 bases and 3 bases, in that order; junction bases with no gene match: 2. The full variable domain, completed using reference TRBV9 and TRBJ2-2, is DSGVTQTPKHLITATGQRVTLRCSPRSGDLSVYWYQQSLDQGLQFLIQYYNGEERAKGNILERFSAQQFPDLHSELNLSSLELGDSALYFCASSELAYTGELFFGEGSRLTVL.

The sample holds one count of this clone. The chain is built from TRBV9 and TRBJ1-6; TRBD1 matches 7 bases. The CDR3 runs 14 residues. V lost 0 bases and J lost 10; bases outside the gene matches: 4. The germline V gene encodes CDR1 SGDLS and CDR2 YYNGEE. CDR3 amino acids: CASSVGQGRSPLHF. DNA of the CDR3: TGTGCCAGCAGCGTAGGACAGGGAAGATCACCCCTCCACTTT. The variable domain in full, with the rest retrieved from reference TRBV9 and TRBJ1-6, is DSGVTQTPKHLITATGQRVTLRCSPRSGDLSVYWYQQSLDQGLQFLIQYYNGEERAKGNILERFSAQQFPDLHSELNLSSLELGDSALYFCASSVGQGRSPLHFGNGTRLTVT.

The chain is built from TRBV10-3 and TRBJ2-1; 7 bases map to TRBD2. Germline trimming cut 3 bases from V and 0 bases from J; bases unmatched to any gene: 5. CDR3 length: 16 amino acids. CDR1 and CDR2 (germline): ENHRY, SYGVKD. The CDR3 DNA is TGTGCCATCAGTGACACGCGCGGGAGCTCCTACAATGAGCAGTTCTTC. Its protein is CAISDTRGSSYNEQFF.

This clone is a singleton in its sample. V gene TRBV13 combines with J gene TRBJ1-4, with a possible D match to TRBD1 (5 bases). Trimming took off 5 bases at V and 10 bases at J, with 17 bases between the two ends. This CDR3 region has 14 residues. CDR1 is PRHDT, CDR2 FYEKMQ, per germline (reference sequence). CDR3 residues: CASSNGHEAGKLFF. The CDR3 DNA reads TGTGCCAGCAGCAACGGACACGAAGCAGGAAAACTGTTTTTT.

This chain connects TRBV3-1 (or the pseudogene TRBV3-2) to TRBJ2-5; maybe TRBD1 (6 bases). Per the germline V gene, CDR1 is LGHDT and CDR2 is YNNKEL (reference sequence). CDR3 length: 18 amino acids. V shed 1 base and J shed 5 bases, with 23 bases lying between them. CDR3 in amino acids: CASSQALGRPGDVETQYF. The CDR3 coding sequence is TGTGCCAGCAGCCAAGCCCTGGGAAGGCCAGGGGATGTGGAGACCCAGTACTTC.

The chain recombines TRBV7-2 with TRBJ1-6; 7 bases are shared with TRBD1. The V and J ends lost 1 base and 3 bases, in that order; junction bases with no gene match: 3. The CDR3 is 16 amino acids. Germline values: CDR1 SGHTA, CDR2 FQGNSA. CDR3 residues: CASSLGTGLYNSPLHF. CDR3 in DNA: TGTGCCAGCAGCTTAGGGACAGGCCTCTATAATTCACCCCTCCACTTT. Variable domain in full (rest from reference TRBV7-2 and TRBJ1-6): GAGVSQSPSNKVTEKGKDVELRCDPISGHTALYWYRQSLGQGLEFLIYFQGNSAPDKSGLPSDRFSAERTGGSVSTLTIQRTQQEDSAVYLCASSLGTGLYNSPLHFGNGTRLTVT.

The table lists this clone with a count of one. The chain recombines TRBV4-3 with TRBJ2-3; 12 bases align to TRBD2. J gave up 0 bases and V 0 bases, and 7 bases lay outside the gene matches. This CDR3 is built from 19 residues. The germline V gene encodes CDR1 LGHNA and CDR2 YSLEER. CDR3 in DNA: TGCGCCAGCAGCCAAGATCTAGCGGGGGGGGTTTCTAGCACAGATACGCAGTATTTT. Its translation is CASSQDLAGGVSSTDTQYF.

This rearrangement joins TRBV20-1 to TRBJ2-5; 12 nucleotides agree with TRBD1. Germline V gene data show CDR1 as DFQATT and CDR2 as SNEGSKA (reference sequence). CDR3 length equals 17 residues. V was pared by 3 bases and J by 4 bases, with 12 bases of the junction left unmatched. CDR3 sequence reads: CSASSRGQGAIRETQYF. The CDR3 nucleotides read TGCAGTGCTAGTTCTCGGGGACAGGGGGCGATCCGAGAGACCCAGTACTTC.

The chain joins TRBV24-1 to TRBJ1-2; TRBD1 matches 9 bases. V shed 6 bases, J shed 4 bases, and the junction held 8 bases outside the gene matches. Germline loops: CDR1 KGHDR, CDR2 SFDVKD. This CDR3 is 15 amino acids long. The CDR3 protein is CATSFLDRGVYGYTF. The CDR3 DNA reads as TGTGCCACCAGTTTCCTGGACAGGGGTGTCTATGGCTACACCTTC.

The genes are TRBV5-4 and TRBJ2-3; 9 bases are shared with TRBD2. This CDR3 spans 15 amino acids. From germline, CDR1 is SGHNT and CDR2 YYREEE (reference sequence). V lost 0 bases and J lost 6; bases outside the gene matches: 5. The CDR3 nucleotides are TGTGCCAGCAGCTTGGGGCGGGGGGGCCCCGATACGCAGTATTTT. Its protein is CASSLGRGGPDTQYF.

The gene calls are TRBV18 and TRBJ1-1; D possibly corresponds to TRBD1 (5 bases). Germline CDR1 and CDR2: KGHSH and LQKENI. CDR3 length: 17 amino acids. The V end lost 4 bases, the J end lost 0 bases, and 18 bases lay between the germline ends. CDR3 sequence: CASSLKIGAIMNTEAFF. As DNA, the CDR3 is TGTGCCAGCTCACTAAAGATAGGGGCCATCATGAACACTGAAGCTTTCTTT.

V usage is TRBV29-1 and J usage is TRBJ2-5, with a tentative D call TRBD2 (6 bases). V was trimmed by 7 bases and J by 4 bases, leaving 13 bases between them. Germline CDR1 is SQVTM and CDR2 is ANQGSEA. The CDR3 length is 12 residues. The chain's CDR3 is CSARLGPETQYF. The DNA for the CDR3 is TGCAGCGCCCGACTAGGTCCAGAGACCCAGTACTTC.

Details on this clone: Other DNA sequences of this sample code for an identical CDR3. This chain joins TRBV18 and TRBJ2-1, with D possibly being TRBD2 (6 bases). Trimming left V 3 bases short and J 3 bases short, with 12 bases between. CDR1 is KGHSH and CDR2 is LQKENI in the germline V gene. The CDR3 runs to 15 residues. This chain's CDR3 is CASSPPGGSYNEQFF. The CDR3 nucleotides read TGTGCCAGCTCACCGCCCGGGGGTAGCTACAATGAGCAGTTCTTC.

The chain has TRBV7-3 and TRBJ2-1, with D possibly TRBD1 on 6 matching bases. Germline CDR1 and CDR2: SGHTA and FQGTGA. CDR3 length equals 13 residues. The ends were cut back, 5 bases at V and 6 bases at J, with 11 bases in the middle. The CDR3 reads CASSQQGSNEQFF. The CDR3 nucleotides read TGTGCCAGCAGCCAACAGGGATCCAATGAGCAGTTCTTC.

The chain links TRBV7-8 to TRBJ2-6; no reliable D call. V lost 2 bases, J lost 4 bases, and 15 bases lay in between. This CDR3 comprises 17 residues. The germline V gene has CDR1 SGHVS and CDR2 FQNEAQ. The CDR3 DNA reads as TGTGCCAGCAGCTTACAAAGACGGCCCAGGGGGGCCAACGTCCTGACTTTC. This codes for CASSLQRRPRGANVLTF.

The V gene is TRBV10-3, the J gene TRBJ1-2, with D unresolved. The CDR3 has 15 residues. Germline lookup yields CDR1 ENHRY and CDR2 SYGVKD. V was shortened by 0 bases and J by 5 bases, with 13 bases between the two germline ends. The chain's CDR3 is CAISESGGFSYGYTF. The CDR3 nucleotides are TGTGCCATCAGTGAGTCTGGAGGCTTCAGTTATGGCTACACCTTC.

This sequence joins TRBV7-2 and TRBJ2-3, with 9 bases that match TRBD1. CDR3 length: 16 amino acids. With V trimmed by 5 bases and J by 4 bases, 10 bases remained unmatched. Germline values: CDR1 SGHTA, CDR2 FQGNSA. Here the CDR3 reads CASSETGQGDPDTQYF. Written as DNA, the CDR3 is TGTGCCAGCAGCGAGACGGGACAGGGCGACCCAGATACGCAGTATTTT.

The V call is TRBV5-1, the J call TRBJ2-7; D possibly corresponds to TRBD1 (6 bases). The V end lost 4 bases, the J end lost 1 base, and 12 bases lay between the germline ends. Germline CDR1 reads SGHRS; CDR2 reads YFSETQ. This CDR3 contains 14 residues. CDR3 residues: CASSADSGSYEQYF. The CDR3, as DNA: TGCGCCAGCAGCGCGGACAGTGGATCCTACGAGCAGTACTTC.

The V gene is TRBV18, the J gene TRBJ1-4, with a possible D match to TRBD1 (6 bases). V was pared by 2 bases and J by 8 bases, with 12 bases between. This CDR3 comprises 14 residues. Germline-derived CDR1 and CDR2 are KGHSH and LQKENI. The CDR3 spells CASSPGIQGEKLFF. The DNA of the CDR3 is TGTGCCAGCTCACCAGGTATCCAGGGGGAAAAACTGTTTTTT.

The DNA for the CDR3 is TGTGCCAGCTCACCTTCCCACCAGGCAGATACGCAGTATTTT. It encodes CASSPSHQADTQYF. The rearrangement uses TRBV18 and TRBJ2-3; D call uncertain. Germline V gene sequence: CDR1 KGHSH, CDR2 LQKENI. The CDR3 contains 14 residues. Trimming took 3 bases from V and 4 from J, leaving 11 bases between them.

The chain carries TRBV7-3 and TRBJ2-2, with a possible D match to TRBD1 (6 bases). CDR3 length: 16 amino acids. Trimming removed 5 bases from V and 0 bases from J, with 13 bases in between. CDR1 is SGHTA, CDR2 FQGTGA, per germline. CDR3 amino acids: CASSRQASTNTGELFF. The CDR3 coding sequence is TGTGCCAGCAGCCGACAGGCCTCCACGAACACCGGGGAGCTGTTTTTT.

The V call is TRBV4-2, the J call TRBJ1-3, with a weak D call TRBD1 (5 bases). CDR1 and CDR2 from the germline V gene are LGHNA and YNFKEQ. This CDR3 has 14 residues. V was pared by 3 bases and J by 0 bases, with 6 bases between. The chain's CDR3 is CASSHRDSGNTIYF. The CDR3 nucleotides read TGTGCCAGCAGCCACAGGGACTCTGGAAACACCATATATTTT.

The chain carries TRBV19 and TRBJ2-1, with TRBD2 matching over 13 bases. This CDR3 contains 17 residues. Unmatched junction bases numbered 8, after V lost 4 bases and J lost 5 bases. Germline V lookup: CDR1 LNHDA, CDR2 SQIVND (reference sequence). CDR3 in amino acids: CASSTLTSGRVHNEQFF. CDR3 coding DNA: TGTGCCAGTAGTACCTTAACTAGCGGGAGGGTCCACAATGAGCAGTTCTTC.

The sample holds a few counts of this clone. This chain links TRBV6-2 or TRBV6-3 with TRBJ2-2, with TRBD2 identical over 16 bases. The CDR3 is made up of 18 amino acids. V lost 5 bases, J lost 7 bases, and 10 bases stayed unmatched. Per germline, CDR1 MNHEY and CDR2 SVGEGT. The CDR3 reads CASSRGLAGGPFNGELFF. The CDR3 DNA reads as TGTGCCAGCAGTCGGGGACTAGCGGGGGGGCCGTTTAACGGGGAGCTGTTTTTT.